This T cell receptor (beta chain) was documented in a study of cytomegalovirus exposure and HLA in healthy donors. In the study overall: Out of 398 genotyped donors, about 80% belonged to the Caucasian-associated ancestry cluster.

The V segment lost 3 bases and the J segment 2 bases; nucleotides outside the gene matches: 10. Germline V lookup: CDR1 SGDLS, CDR2 YYNGEE. CDR3 length: 16 residues. Study outcomes and limitations: Among the CMV-associated chains, a few were confirmed in vitro as specific for CMV antigens. Per a prior analysis, the majority of TCR beta V segments were productive roughly 87% or roughly 30% of the time.

With 60 Vbeta and 13 Jbeta primers, the PCR was carried out. Sequencing was performed with immunoSEQ multiplex PCR; in TCRdb, only in-frame clones are kept and a portion is missing. This sample has over 50,000 clones, with about 79% found just once. In the case of this clone: Its matching antigen is unknown.

The clonotype was recovered from a man aged 40-49 years in good health and CMV-seronegative. J is TRBJ2-5 and V is TRBV9, with TRBD2 matching 7 bases. The sequencing input was PBMCs. CDR3: CASSARGTTLQETQYF. CDR3 sequence (DNA): TGTGCCAGCAGCGCCCGCGGGACTACCCTACAAGAGACCCAGTACTTC.